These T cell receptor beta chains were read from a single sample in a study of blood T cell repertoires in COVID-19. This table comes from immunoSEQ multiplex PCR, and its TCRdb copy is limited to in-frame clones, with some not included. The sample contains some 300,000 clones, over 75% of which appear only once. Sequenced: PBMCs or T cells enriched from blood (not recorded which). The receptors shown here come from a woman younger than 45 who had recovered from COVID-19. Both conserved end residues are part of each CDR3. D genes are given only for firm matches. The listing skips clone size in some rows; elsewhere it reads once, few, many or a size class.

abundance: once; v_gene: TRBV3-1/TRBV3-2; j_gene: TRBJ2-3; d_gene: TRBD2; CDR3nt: TGTGCCAGCAGCCATAAGGGAGGACTAGCGGGGGGAGATACGCAGTATTTT; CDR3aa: CASSHKGGLAGGDTQYF
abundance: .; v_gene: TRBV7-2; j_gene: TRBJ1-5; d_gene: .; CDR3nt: TGTGCCAGCAGCCCCCCCGGCGGCCAGCCCCAGCATTTT; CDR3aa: CASSPPGGQPQHF
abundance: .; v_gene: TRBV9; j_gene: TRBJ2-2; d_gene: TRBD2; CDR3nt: TGTGCCAGCAGCGTGTCACTAGCGGGAAACACCGGGGAGCTGTTTTTT; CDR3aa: CASSVSLAGNTGELFF
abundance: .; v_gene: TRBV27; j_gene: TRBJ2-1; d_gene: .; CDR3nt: TGTGCCAGCAGTTTGTCGGCGGGGATCGATGAGCAGTTCTTC; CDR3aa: CASSLSAGIDEQFF
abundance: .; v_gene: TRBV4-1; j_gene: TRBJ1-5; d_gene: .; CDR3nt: TGCGCCAGCAGCCCGAGGGCGGTGAAATCACCCCAGCATTTT; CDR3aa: CASSPRAVKSPQHF
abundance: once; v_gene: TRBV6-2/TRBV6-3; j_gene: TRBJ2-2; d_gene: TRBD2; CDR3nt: TGTGCCAGCAGCGCCTTGGGGGGGGCGAACACCGGGGAGCTGTTTTTT; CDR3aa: CASSALGGANTGELFF
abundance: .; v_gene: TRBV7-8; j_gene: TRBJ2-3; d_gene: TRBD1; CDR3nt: TGTGCCAGCAGCGGGACAGGGCCCAAAAAACACACAGATACGCAGTATTTT; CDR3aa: CASSGTGPKKHTDTQYF
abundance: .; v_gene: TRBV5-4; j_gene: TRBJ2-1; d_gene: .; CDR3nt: TGTGCCACGGGGGGCGGATACTACAATGAGCAGTTCTTC; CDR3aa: CATGGGYYNEQFF
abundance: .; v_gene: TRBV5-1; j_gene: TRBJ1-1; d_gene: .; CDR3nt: TGCGCCAGCAGCTTGGGATCATCCCCCAACACTCGGGCTGAAGCTTTCTTT; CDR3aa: CASSLGSSPNTRAEAFF
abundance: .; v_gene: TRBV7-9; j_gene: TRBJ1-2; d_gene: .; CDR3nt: TGTGCCAGCAGCCAAGAGGGTAACTATGGCTACACCTTC; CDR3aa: CASSQEGNYGYTF
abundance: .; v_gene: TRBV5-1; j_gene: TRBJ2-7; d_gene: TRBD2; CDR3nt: TGCGCCAGCAGCTTGATCACTAGCGGGAGTTACTCCTACGAGCAGTACTTC; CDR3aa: CASSLITSGSYSYEQYF
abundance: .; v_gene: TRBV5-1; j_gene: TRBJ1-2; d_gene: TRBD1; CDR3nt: TGCGCCAGCAGCCCGGGACAGGGGGCGCATGGCTACACCTTC; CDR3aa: CASSPGQGAHGYTF
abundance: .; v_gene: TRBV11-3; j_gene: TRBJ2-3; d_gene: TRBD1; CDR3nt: TGTGCCAGCAGCTACAGGGGAGAGACAGATACGCAGTATTTT; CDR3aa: CASSYRGETDTQYF
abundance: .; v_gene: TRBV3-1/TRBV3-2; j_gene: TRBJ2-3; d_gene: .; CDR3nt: TGTGCCAGCAGCCAGGGCGGGGGCACTAGCACAGATACGCAGTATTTT; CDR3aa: CASSQGGGTSTDTQYF
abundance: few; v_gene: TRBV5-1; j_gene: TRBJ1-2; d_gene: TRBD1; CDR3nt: TGCGCCAGCAGCGTATCACCGGGACAGACACCTAACTATGGCTACACCTTC; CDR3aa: CASSVSPGQTPNYGYTF
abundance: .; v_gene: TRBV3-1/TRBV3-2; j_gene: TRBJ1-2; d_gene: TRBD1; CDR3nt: TGTGCCAGCAGAGGGACAGCGAACTATGGCTACACCTTC; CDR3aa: CASRGTANYGYTF
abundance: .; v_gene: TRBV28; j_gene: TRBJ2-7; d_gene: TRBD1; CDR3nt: TGTGCCAGCAGTTTAGGGGGACAGATCATCTACGAGCAGTACTTC; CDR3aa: CASSLGGQIIYEQYF
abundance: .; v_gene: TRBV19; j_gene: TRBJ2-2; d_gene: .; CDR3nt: TGTGCCAGTAGCGGGTACACCGGGGAGCTGTTTTTT; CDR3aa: CASSGYTGELFF
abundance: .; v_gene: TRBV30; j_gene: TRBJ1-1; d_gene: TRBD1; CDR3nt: TGTGCCTGCACAGGGGGCGCGGGCACTGAAGCTTTCTTT; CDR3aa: CACTGGAGTEAFF
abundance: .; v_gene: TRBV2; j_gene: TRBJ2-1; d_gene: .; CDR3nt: TGTGCCAGCAGTAGGGCAGGAGGGGTGATTACGAATGAGCAGTTCTTC; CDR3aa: CASSRAGGVITNEQFF
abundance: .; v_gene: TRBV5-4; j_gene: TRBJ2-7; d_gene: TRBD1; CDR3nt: TGTGCCAGCAGTCCCGGTCGGGACAGGGTGGATTACGAGCAGTACTTC; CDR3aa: CASSPGRDRVDYEQYF
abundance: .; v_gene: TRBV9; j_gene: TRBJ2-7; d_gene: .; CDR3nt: TGTGCCAGCAGCGTAGCGGCAGGACTTTCCTACGAGCAGTACTTC; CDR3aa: CASSVAAGLSYEQYF
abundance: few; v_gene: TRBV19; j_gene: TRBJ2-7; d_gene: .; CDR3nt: TGTGCCAGTAGTATAGCTGGGTGGAGCTCCTACGAGCAGTACTTC; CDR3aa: CASSIAGWSSYEQYF
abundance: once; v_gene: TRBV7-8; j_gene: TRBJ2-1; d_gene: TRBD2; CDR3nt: TGTGCCAGCAGCGCCAGACTAGCGGGGGGGTCCTACAATGAGCAGTTCTTC; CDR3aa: CASSARLAGGSYNEQFF
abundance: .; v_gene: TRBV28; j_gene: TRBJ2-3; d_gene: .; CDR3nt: TGTGCCAGCAGTCCTACAGGGAGCACAGATACGCAGTATTTT; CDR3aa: CASSPTGSTDTQYF
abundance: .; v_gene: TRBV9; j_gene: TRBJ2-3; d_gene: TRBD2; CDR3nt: TGTGCCAGCAGCGTAGCGGGGGGGCAAGATACGCAGTATTTT; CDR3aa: CASSVAGGQDTQYF
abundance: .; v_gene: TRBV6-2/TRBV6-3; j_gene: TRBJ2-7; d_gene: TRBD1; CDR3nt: TGTGCCAGCAGTCGACAGGGGGGCACCTACGAGCAGTACTTC; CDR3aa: CASSRQGGTYEQYF
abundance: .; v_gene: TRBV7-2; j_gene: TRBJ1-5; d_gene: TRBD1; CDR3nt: TGTGCCAGCAGCTTCTCCGGGACAGCGGTTAATCAGCCCCAGCATTTT; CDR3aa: CASSFSGTAVNQPQHF
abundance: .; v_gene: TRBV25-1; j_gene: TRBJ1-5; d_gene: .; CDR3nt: TGTGCCAGCAGTGCAGGGCTCAATCAGCCCCAGCATTTT; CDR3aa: CASSAGLNQPQHF
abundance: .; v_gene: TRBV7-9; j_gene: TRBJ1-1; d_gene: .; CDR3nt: TGTGCCAGCTTACGGTTGGTCGGGGGGCACACTGAAGCTTTCTTT; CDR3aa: CASLRLVGGHTEAFF
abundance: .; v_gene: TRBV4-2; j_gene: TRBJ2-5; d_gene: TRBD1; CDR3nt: TGTGCCAGCAGCCAAGAACAGGGGTCCCAAGAGACCCAGTACTTC; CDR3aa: CASSQEQGSQETQYF
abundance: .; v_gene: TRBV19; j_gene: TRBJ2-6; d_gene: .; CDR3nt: TGTGCCAGTAGCTTAGGTCGAGGTCTTGGGGCCAACGTCCTGACTTTC; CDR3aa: CASSLGRGLGANVLTF
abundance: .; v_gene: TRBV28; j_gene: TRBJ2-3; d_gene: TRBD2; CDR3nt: TGTGCCAGCAGACTAGCGGGGGGCGCAGATACGCAGTATTTT; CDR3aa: CASRLAGGADTQYF
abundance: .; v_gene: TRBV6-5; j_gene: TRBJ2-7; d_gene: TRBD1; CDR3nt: TGTGCCAGCAGTTACTCGATGGGGACAGGGTCTGACGAGCAGTACTTC; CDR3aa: CASSYSMGTGSDEQYF
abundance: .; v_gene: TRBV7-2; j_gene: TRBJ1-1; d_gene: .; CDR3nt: TGTGCCAGCAGCCCAGGCTTTGGCAGAGGGACTGAAGCTTTCTTT; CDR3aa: CASSPGFGRGTEAFF
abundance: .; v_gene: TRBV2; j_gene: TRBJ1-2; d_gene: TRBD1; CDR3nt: TGTGCCAGCAGCGAGGGGACAGGGAGTAACTATGGCTACACCTTC; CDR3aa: CASSEGTGSNYGYTF
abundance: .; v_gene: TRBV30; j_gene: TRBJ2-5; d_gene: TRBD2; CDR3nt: TGTGCCTGGAGTGCCCCCCAAGCGGGGGCAGAGACCCAGTACTTC; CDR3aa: CAWSAPQAGAETQYF
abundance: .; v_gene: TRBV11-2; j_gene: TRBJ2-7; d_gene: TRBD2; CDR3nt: TGTGCCAGCAGCTTCCGCCCCTATAGCGGGGAGGACGAGCAGTACTTC; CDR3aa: CASSFRPYSGEDEQYF
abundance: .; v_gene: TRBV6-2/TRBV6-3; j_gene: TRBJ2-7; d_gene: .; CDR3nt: TGTGCCAGCAGTTATTCGAAACAGGGTAACTACGAGCAGTACTTC; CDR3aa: CASSYSKQGNYEQYF
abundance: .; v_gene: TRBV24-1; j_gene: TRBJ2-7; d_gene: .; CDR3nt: TGTGCCACCAGTGATACAGGGTTCCACGAGCAGTACTTC; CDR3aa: CATSDTGFHEQYF
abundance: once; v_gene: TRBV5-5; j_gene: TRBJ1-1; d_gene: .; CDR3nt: TGTGCCAGCAGCTTGGCAGGGTCTGGCACTGAAGCTTTCTTT; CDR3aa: CASSLAGSGTEAFF
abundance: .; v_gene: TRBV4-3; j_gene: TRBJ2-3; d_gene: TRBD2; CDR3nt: TGCGCCAGCAGCCATCTTAGCGGGGGGCCCACAGATACGCAGTATTTT; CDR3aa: CASSHLSGGPTDTQYF
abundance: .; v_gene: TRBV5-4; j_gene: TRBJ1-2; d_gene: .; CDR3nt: TGTGCCAGCAGCTTGACAGGGTCCGGAGGCTACACCTTC; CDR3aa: CASSLTGSGGYTF
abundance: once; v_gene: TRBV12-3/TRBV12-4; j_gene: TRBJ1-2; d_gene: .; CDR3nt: TGTGCCAGCACCCTTGAGGCGGCTGCAGGCTACACCTTC; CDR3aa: CASTLEAAAGYTF
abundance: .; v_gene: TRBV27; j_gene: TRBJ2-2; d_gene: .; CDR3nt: TGTGCCAGCAGTTTATATGGGACTGTAAACACCGGGGAGCTGTTTTTT; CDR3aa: CASSLYGTVNTGELFF
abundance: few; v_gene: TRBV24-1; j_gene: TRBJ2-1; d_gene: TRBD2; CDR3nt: TGTGCCACCAGTGAGCCCAGCGGGGGCACCTACAATGAGCAGTTCTTC; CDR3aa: CATSEPSGGTYNEQFF
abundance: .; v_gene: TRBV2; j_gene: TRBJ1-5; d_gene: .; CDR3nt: TGTGCCAGCAGTGTCAGTAGCAATCAGCCCCAGCATTTT; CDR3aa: CASSVSSNQPQHF
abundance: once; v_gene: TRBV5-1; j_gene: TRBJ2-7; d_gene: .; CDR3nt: TGCGCCAGCAGCTTGGCCATCAGGCCCCCCTACGAGCAGTACTTC; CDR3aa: CASSLAIRPPYEQYF
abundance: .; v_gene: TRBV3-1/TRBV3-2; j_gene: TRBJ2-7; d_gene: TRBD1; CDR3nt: TGTGCCAGCGTAGGGGGGACAGGGAAGAACGAGCAGTACTTC; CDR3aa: CASVGGTGKNEQYF